The 12 T cell receptor beta chains in this list originate from one sample, sequenced in a study of T cells expressing NK-cell markers. TCRdb reprocessed the 5' RACE reads, keeping one entry per CDR3 protein, no DNA. The table gives 150,000 to 180,000 distinct CDR3 sequences; the top ten clones make up 37% of it. Sequenced material: blood T cells: a sorted CD56 or NKG2C T cell subset, CD4+ or CD8+ T cells, or bulk PBMC T cells (not recorded which). The source of these receptors is a woman between 45 and 65 years old in good health.

The chain recombines TRBV4-1 with TRBJ2-5. Germline lookup yields CDR1 MGHRA and CDR2 YSYEKL. The length of the CDR3 is 11 residues. The CDR3: CASSQLGSQYF.

The CDR3 sequence: CASSFGGPNYGYTF. The chain combines TRBV12-3 or TRBV12-4 with TRBJ1-2; TCRdb outputs TRBD1, but without DNA this stays unchecked. The CDR3 runs 14 residues.

This sequence joins TRBV7-9 and TRBJ2-7; checking the TCRdb D call of TRBD1 is not possible without DNA. This CDR3 spans 13 amino acids. Germline CDR1 is SEHNR and CDR2 is FQNEAQ (reference sequence). The CDR3 here is CASSYPGPYEQYF.

V is TRBV7-9 and J is TRBJ2-1; the D gene TCRdb calls, TRBD1, cannot be checked with no DNA. Germline CDR1 SEHNR, CDR2 FQNEAQ (reference sequence). This CDR3 comprises 13 residues. CDR3 residues: CASSSVQGSEQFF.

This chain connects TRBV5-1 to TRBJ2-7. The CDR3 loop spans 15 amino acids. Germline V gives CDR1 SGHRS, CDR2 YFSETQ. The CDR3 loop is CASSPQAGPFYEQYF.

The chain joins TRBV27 to TRBJ2-1; the TCRdb call, TRBD2, lacks DNA for checking. The length of the CDR3 is 15 residues. The germline CDR1 and CDR2 sequences are MNHEY and SMNVEV (reference sequence). The CDR3 is CASSFILADYNEQFF.

The chain is built from TRBV24-1 and TRBJ1-1; the D gene TCRdb calls, TRBD1, cannot be checked with no DNA. The germline V gene encodes CDR1 KGHDR and CDR2 SFDVKD. This CDR3 spans 12 amino acids. This CDR3 reads CATRAGGGEAFF.

The chain couples TRBV2 to TRBJ2-1. From germline, CDR1 is SNHLY and CDR2 FYNNEI. The CDR3 has 13 residues. CDR3 protein: CASTWILGDEQFF.

The rearrangement links TRBV7-2 to TRBJ2-1; no DNA is available, so the TRBD2 call from TCRdb remains unchecked. Germline V gene data show CDR1 as SGHTA and CDR2 as FQGNSA. The CDR3 has 14 amino acids. CDR3 protein: CARQVAGTYNEQFF.

V usage is TRBV4-1 and J usage is TRBJ2-3; TCRdb outputs TRBD2, but without DNA this stays unchecked. CDR1 and CDR2 (germline): MGHRA, YSYEKL. CDR3 size: 15 residues. The CDR3 reads CASGPGQRSTDTQYF.

The rearrangement uses TRBV4-1 and TRBJ2-7; the TRBD1 assignment by TCRdb is unverifiable without DNA. Germline V gene lookup returns CDR1 MGHRA and CDR2 YSYEKL. The CDR3 totals 13 residues. The CDR3 sequence is CASSQGREWEQYF.

CDR3 loop: CSARDRLAGGHEQFF. The chain employs TRBV20-1 and TRBJ2-1; TCRdb names TRBD2, which stays unverified in the absence of DNA. The CDR3 runs to 15 residues. CDR1 DFQATT and CDR2 SNEGSKA come from the germline V gene (reference sequence).